This TCR beta chain was identified during a study of OX40 agonist ivuxolimab in advanced cancers. As for the study in general: The treatment was a fully human IgG2 OX40 agonist, ivuxolimab. Those enrolled were about 80% male, with a mean age of approximately 60 years and ages from about 20 to 85. The patients received ivuxolimab by intravenous route every 2 weeks at 0.01 to 10 mg/kg. Study-wide points: At doses 0.1 to 3.0 mg/kg, CD4+ and CD8+ clones expanded.

Method: immunoSEQ multiplex PCR; TCRdb's copy keeps in-frame clones and lacks some. The table includes more than 45,000 clones, about nine tenths detected once. Comment on this clone: Its antigen is as yet unknown.

V gave up 5 bases and J gave up 0 bases, with 19 bases separating them. The CDR3 spans 18 residues. From germline, CDR1 is MGHDK and CDR2 SYGVNS. The chain combines TRBV25-1 with TRBJ1-4; D unclear. Material: CD4+ or CD8+ T cells sorted from blood, obtained in a trial of the OX40 agonist ivuxolimab. The sequence derives from an adult with an advanced solid tumor such as melanoma, head and neck, liver or kidney cancer. Here the CDR3 reads CASSQSLYQPSTNEKLFF. The CDR3 nucleotides are TGTGCCAGCAGTCAATCGCTCTACCAACCCTCAACTAATGAAAAACTGTTTTTT.